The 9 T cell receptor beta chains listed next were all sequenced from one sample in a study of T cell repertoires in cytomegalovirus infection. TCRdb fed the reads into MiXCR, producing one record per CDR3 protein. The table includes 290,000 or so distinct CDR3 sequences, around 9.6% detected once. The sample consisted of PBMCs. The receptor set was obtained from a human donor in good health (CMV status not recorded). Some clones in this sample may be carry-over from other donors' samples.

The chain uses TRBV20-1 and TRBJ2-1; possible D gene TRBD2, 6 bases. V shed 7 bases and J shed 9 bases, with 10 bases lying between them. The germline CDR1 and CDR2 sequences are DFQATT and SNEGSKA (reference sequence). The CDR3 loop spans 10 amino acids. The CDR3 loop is CSVPGVEQFF. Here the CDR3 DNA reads TGCAGTGTCCCGGGAGTTGAGCAGTTCTTC.

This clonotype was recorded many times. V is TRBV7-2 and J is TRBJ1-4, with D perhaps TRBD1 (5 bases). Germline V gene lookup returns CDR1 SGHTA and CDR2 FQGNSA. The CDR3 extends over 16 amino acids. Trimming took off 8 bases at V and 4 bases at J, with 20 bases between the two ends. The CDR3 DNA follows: TGTGCCAGCGGCCCCCAGGGTGGTCGGGGTAATGAAAAACTGTTTTTT. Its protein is CASGPQGGRGNEKLFF.

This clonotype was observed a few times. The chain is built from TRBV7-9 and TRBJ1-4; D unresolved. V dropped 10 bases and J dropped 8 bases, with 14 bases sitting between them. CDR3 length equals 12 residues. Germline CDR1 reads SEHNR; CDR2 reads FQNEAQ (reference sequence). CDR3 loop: CATAATREKLFF. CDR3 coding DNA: TGTGCCACCGCGGCCACGCGGGAAAAACTGTTTTTT.

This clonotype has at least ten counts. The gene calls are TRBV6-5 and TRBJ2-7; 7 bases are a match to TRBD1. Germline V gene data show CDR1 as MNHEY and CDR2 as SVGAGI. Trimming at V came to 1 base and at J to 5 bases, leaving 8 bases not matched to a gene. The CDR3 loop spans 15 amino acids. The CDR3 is CASSYYGARGNEQYF. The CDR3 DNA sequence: TGTGCCAGCAGTTACTATGGCGCCAGGGGGAACGAGCAGTACTTC.

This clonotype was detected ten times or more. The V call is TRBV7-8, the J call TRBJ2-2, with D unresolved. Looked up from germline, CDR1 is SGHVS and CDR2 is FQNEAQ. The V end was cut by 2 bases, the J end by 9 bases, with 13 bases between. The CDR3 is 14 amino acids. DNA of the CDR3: TGTGCCAGCAGCTTAATCTCCTCTGGACGGGAGCTGTTTTTT. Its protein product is CASSLISSGRELFF.

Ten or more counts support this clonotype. The CDR3 region is CSAGRLAGRGTGELFF. CDR3 DNA: TGCAGTGCTGGCCGACTAGCGGGGCGTGGCACCGGGGAGCTGTTTTTT. This rearrangement joins TRBV20-1 to TRBJ2-2; 11 bases agree with TRBD2. This CDR3 has 16 residues. CDR1 is DFQATT and CDR2 is SNEGSKA in the germline V gene (reference sequence). Trimming at V came to 5 bases and at J to 4 bases, leaving 9 bases not matched to a gene.

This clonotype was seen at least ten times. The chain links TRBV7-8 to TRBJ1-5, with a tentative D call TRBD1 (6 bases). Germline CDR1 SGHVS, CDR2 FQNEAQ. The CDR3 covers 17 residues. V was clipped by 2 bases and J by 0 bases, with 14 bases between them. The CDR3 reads CASSLTKDRVSNQPQHF. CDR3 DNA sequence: TGTGCCAGCAGCTTAACTAAGGACAGAGTTAGCAATCAGCCCCAGCATTTT.

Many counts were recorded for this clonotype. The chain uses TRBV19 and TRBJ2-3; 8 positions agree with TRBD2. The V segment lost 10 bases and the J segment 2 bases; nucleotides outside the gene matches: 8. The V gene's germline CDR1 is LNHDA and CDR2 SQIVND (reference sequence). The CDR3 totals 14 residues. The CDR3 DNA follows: TGTGCCACCAGGGTAGCGGGGATCACAGATACGCAGTATTTT. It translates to CATRVAGITDTQYF. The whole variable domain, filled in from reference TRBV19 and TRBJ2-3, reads DGGITQSPKYLFRKEGQNVTLSCEQNLNHDAMYWYRQDPGQGLRLIYYSQIVNDFQKGDIAEGYSVSREKKESFPLTVTSAQKNPTAFYLCATRVAGITDTQYFGPGTRLTVL.

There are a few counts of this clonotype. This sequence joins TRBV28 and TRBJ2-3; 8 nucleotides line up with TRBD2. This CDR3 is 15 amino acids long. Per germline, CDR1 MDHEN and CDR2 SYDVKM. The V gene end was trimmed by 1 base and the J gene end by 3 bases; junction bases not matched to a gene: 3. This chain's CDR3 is CASSLFVAGTDTQYF. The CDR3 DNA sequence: TGTGCCAGCAGTTTATTTGTAGCGGGAACAGATACGCAGTATTTT.